The clone carrying this T cell receptor (beta chain) has only a few counts. The germline V and J ends were trimmed by 0 bases and 1 base, with 9 bases remaining between them. This CDR3 contains 15 residues. Germline assignment: CDR1 SGHVS and CDR2 FQNEAQ. The RNA, about 0.45 to 1 ug, was put through reverse transcription using random hexamers. TCRdb redid the calling of the immunoSEQ multiplex PCR reads with MiXCR, one entry per CDR3 protein. The sample has approximately 230,000 distinct CDR3 sequences, about 93% seen once. The sample is drawn from a study of CD8 T cells in Susac syndrome. The receptor was derived from a human donor with multiple sclerosis. The sample consisted of CD4+ T cells from PBMCs. This chain uses TRBV7-8 with TRBJ2-5; D remains ambiguous. CDR3 DNA sequence: TGTGCCAGCAGCTTAGCGTTGGGTCCCCAAGAGACCCAGTACTTC. Protein product: CASSLALGPQETQYF.